This note documents a single T cell receptor beta chain sequence. Only in-frame clones appear in the TCRdb table, and some are missing; sequencing was by immunoSEQ multiplex PCR. The sample has about 40,000 clones, more than 90% seen once. The data originate from a study of tissue T cells after allogeneic stem cell transplantation. Trimming cost V 3 bases and J 8 bases; bases outside gene matches: 16. The CDR3 totals 18 residues. Per germline, CDR1 SEHNR and CDR2 FQNEAQ (reference sequence). The sequence was collected from a woman aged 35 to 69 who later had graft-versus-host disease after an allogeneic stem cell transplant. The sample here was blood, taken before transplantation. The chain recombines TRBV7-9 with TRBJ2-1; the match to TRBD2 covers 10 bases. CDR3 residues: CASSLRETSGKMGDEQFF. The CDR3 DNA reads TGTGCCAGCAGCTTGAGGGAAACTAGCGGGAAGATGGGCGATGAGCAGTTCTTC.